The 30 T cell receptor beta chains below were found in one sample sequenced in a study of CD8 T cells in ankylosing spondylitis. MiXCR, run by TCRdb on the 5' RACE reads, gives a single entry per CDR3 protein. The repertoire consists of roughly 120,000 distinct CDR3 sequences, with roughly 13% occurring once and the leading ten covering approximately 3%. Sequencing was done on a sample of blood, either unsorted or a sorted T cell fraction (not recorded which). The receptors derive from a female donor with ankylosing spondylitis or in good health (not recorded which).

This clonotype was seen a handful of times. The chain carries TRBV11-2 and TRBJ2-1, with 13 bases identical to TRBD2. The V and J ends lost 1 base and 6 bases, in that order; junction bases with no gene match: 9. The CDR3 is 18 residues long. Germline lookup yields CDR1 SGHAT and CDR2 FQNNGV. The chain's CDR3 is CASSLGGLAGKSSNEQFF. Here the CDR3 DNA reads TGTGCCAGCAGCTTAGGGGGACTAGCGGGAAAAAGTTCCAATGAGCAGTTCTTC.

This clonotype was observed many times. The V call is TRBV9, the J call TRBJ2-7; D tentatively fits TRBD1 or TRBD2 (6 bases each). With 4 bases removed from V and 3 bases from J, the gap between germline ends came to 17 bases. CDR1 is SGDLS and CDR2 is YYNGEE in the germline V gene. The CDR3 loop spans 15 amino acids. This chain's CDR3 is CASSSQGLASYEQYF. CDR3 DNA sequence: TGTGCCAGCAGCTCCCAGGGGCTAGCGAGCTACGAGCAGTACTTC.

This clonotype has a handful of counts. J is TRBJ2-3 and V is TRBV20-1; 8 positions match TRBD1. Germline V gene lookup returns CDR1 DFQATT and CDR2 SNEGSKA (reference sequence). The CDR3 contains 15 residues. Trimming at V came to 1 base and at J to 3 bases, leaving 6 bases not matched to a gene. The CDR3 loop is CSARGAGGYTDTQYF. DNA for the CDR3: TGCAGTGCTAGAGGGGCAGGGGGCTATACAGATACGCAGTATTTT.

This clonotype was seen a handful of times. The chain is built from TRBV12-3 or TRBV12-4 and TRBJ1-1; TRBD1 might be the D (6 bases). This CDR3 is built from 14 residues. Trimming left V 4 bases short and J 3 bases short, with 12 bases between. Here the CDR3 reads CASSSATGYTEAFF. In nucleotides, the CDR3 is TGTGCCAGCAGTTCAGCGACAGGTTACACTGAAGCTTTCTTT.

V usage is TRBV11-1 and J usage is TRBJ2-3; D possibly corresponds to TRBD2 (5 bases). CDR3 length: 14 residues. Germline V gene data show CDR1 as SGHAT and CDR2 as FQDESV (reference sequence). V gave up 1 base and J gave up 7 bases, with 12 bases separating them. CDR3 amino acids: CASSLGRGSHTQYF. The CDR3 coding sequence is TGTGCCAGCAGCTTAGGACGAGGGAGCCATACGCAGTATTTT.

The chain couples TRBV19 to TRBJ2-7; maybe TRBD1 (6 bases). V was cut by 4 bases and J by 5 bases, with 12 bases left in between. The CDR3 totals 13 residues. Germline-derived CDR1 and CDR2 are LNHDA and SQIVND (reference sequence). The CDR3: CASSSGPGDEQYF. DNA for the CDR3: TGTGCCAGTAGTAGTGGACCAGGGGACGAGCAGTACTTC.

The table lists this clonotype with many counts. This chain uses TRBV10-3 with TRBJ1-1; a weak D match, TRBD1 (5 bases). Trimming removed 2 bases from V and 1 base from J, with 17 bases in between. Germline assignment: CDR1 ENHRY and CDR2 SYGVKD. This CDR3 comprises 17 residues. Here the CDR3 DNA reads TGTGCCATCAGTGAGCGGGGGTTCGGGGCTAAGAACACTGAAGCTTTCTTT. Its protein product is CAISERGFGAKNTEAFF.

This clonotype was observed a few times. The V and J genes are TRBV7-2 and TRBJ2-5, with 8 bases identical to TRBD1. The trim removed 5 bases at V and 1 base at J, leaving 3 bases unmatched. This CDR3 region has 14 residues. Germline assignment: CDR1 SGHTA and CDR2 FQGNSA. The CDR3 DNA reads TGTGCCAGCAGCATACAGGGGGTCCAAGAGACCCAGTACTTC. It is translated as CASSIQGVQETQYF.

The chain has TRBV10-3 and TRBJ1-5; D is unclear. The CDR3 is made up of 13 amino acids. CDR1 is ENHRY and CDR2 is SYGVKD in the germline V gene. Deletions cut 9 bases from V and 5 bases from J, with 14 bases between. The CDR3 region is CAMAQEFDQPQHF. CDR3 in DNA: TGTGCCATGGCCCAGGAATTTGATCAGCCCCAGCATTTT.

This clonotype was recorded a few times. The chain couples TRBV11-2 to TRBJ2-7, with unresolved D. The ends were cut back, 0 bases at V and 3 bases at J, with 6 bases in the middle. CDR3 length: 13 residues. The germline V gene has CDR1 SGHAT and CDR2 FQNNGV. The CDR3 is CASSLELLYEQYF. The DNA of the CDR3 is TGTGCCAGCAGCTTAGAACTCCTCTACGAGCAGTACTTC.

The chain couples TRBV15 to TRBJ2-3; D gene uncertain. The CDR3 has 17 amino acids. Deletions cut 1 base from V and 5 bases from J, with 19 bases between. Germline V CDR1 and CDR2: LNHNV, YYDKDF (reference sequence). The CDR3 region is CATSRAHAGRNEDTQYF. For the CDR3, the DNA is TGTGCCACCAGCAGAGCCCACGCCGGAAGGAATGAAGATACGCAGTATTTT. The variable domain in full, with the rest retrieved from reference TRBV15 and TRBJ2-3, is DAMVIQNPRYQVTQFGKPVTLSCSQTLNHNVMYWYQQKSSQAPKLLFHYYDKDFNNEADTPDNFQSRRPNTSFCFLDIRSPGLGDTAMYLCATSRAHAGRNEDTQYFGPGTRLTVL.

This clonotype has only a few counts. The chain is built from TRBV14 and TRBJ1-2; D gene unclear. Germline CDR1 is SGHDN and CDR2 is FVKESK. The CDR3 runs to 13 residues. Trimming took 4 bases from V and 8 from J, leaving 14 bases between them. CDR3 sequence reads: CASSPALMGGYTF. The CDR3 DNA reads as TGTGCCAGCAGCCCTGCGCTAATGGGGGGCTACACCTTC.

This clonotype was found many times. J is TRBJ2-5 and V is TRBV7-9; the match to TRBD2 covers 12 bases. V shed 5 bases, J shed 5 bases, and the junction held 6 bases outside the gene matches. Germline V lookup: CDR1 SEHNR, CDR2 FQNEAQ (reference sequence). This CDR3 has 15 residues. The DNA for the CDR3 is TGTGCCAGCAGCCCCGGGACTAGCGGGCTGGAGACCCAGTACTTC. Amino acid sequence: CASSPGTSGLETQYF.

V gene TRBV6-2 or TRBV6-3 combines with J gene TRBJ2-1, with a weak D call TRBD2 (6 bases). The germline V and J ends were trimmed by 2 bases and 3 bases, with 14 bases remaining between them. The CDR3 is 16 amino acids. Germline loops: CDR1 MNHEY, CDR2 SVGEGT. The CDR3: CASSYTGTLLYNEQFF. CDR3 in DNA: TGTGCCAGCAGTTACACCGGGACTCTCCTCTACAATGAGCAGTTCTTC.

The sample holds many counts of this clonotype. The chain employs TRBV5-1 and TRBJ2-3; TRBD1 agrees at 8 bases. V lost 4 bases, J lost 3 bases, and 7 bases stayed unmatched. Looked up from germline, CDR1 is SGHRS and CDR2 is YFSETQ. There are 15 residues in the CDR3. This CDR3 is CASSPGQGRTDTQYF. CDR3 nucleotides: TGCGCCAGCAGCCCCGGACAGGGCCGAACAGATACGCAGTATTTT. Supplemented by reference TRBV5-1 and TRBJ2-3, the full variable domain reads KAGVTQTPRYLIKTRGQQVTLSCSPISGHRSVSWYQQTPGQGLQFLFEYFSETQRNKGNFPGRFSGRQFSNSRSEMNVSTLELGDSALYLCASSPGQGRTDTQYFGPGTRLTVL.

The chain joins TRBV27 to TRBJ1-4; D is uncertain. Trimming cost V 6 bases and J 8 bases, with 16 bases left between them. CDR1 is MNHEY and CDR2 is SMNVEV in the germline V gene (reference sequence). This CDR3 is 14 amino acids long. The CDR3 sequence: CASSQRGLGEKLFF. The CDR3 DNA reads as TGTGCCAGCAGCCAACGGGGTTTAGGGGAAAAACTGTTTTTT. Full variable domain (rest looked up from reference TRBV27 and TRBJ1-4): EAQVTQNPRYLITVTGKKLTVTCSQNMNHEYMSWYRQDPGLGLRQIYYSMNVEVTDKGDVPEGYKVSRKEKRNFPLILESPSPNQTSLYFCASSQRGLGEKLFFGSGTQLSVL.

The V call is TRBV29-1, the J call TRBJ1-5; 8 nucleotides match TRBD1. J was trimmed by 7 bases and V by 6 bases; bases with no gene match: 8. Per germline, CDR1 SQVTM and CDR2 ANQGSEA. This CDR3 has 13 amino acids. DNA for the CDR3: TGCAGCGTGGGAGGACAGGGACGACAGCCCCAGCATTTT. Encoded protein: CSVGGQGRQPQHF.

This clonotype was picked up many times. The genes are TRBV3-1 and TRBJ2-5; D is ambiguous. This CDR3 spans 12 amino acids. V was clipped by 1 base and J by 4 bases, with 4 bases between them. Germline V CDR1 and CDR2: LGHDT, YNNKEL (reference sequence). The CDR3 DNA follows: TGTGCCAGCAGCCAAGGGTTAGAGACCCAGTACTTC. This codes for CASSQGLETQYF.

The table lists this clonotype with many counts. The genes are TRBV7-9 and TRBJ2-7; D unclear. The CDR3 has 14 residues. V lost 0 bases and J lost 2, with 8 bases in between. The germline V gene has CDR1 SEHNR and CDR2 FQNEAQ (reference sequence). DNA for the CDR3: TGTGCCAGCAGCTTAGCCGCAGGTACCTACGAGCAGTACTTC. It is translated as CASSLAAGTYEQYF.

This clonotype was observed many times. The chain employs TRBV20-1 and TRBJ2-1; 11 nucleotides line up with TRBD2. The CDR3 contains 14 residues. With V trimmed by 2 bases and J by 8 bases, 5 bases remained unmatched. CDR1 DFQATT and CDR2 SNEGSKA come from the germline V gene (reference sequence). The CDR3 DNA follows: TGCAGTGCTAGACTAGCGGGAGGTTGGGATGAGCAGTTCTTC. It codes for CSARLAGGWDEQFF.

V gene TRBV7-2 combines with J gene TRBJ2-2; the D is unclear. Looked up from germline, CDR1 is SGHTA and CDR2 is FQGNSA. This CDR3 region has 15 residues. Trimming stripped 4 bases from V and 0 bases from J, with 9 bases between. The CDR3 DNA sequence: TGTGCCAGCAGCTGGAAAGGATCGAACACCGGGGAGCTGTTTTTT. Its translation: CASSWKGSNTGELFF.

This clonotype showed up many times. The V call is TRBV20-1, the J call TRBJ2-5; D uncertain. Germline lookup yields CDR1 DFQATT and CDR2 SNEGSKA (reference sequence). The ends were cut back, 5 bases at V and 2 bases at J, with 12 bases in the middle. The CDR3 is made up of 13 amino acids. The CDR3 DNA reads TGCAGTGCTCGATCCGCAGGACAAGAGACCCAGTACTTC. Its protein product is CSARSAGQETQYF.

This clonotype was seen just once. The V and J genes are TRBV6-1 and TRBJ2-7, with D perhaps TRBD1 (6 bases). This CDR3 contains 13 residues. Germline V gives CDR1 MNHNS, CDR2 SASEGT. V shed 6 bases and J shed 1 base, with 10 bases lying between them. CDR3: CASRTGQSYEQYF. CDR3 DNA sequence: TGTGCCAGCAGGACCGGACAGTCCTACGAGCAGTACTTC.

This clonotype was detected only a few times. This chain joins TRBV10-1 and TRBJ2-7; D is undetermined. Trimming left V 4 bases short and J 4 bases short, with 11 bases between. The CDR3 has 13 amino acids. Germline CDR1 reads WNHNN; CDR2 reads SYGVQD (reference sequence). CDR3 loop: CASSGAREYEQYF. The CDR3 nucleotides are TGCGCCAGCAGTGGGGCCAGAGAGTACGAGCAGTACTTC.

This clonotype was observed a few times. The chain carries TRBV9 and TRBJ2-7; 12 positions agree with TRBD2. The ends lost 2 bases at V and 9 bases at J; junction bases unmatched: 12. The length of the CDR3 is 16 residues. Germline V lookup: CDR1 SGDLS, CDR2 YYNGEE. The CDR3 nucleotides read TGTGCCAGCAGCGTGGGATCGACTAGCGGGAGAAGTATGCAGTACTTC. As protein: CASSVGSTSGRSMQYF. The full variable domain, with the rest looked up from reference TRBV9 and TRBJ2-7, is DSGVTQTPKHLITATGQRVTLRCSPRSGDLSVYWYQQSLDQGLQFLIQYYNGEERAKGNILERFSAQQFPDLHSELNLSSLELGDSALYFCASSVGSTSGRSMQYFGPGTRLTVT.

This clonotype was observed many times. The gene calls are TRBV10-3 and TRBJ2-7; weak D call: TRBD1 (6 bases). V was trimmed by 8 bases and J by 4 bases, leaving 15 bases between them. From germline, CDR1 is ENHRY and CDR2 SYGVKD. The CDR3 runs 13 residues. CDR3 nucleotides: TGTGCCATCGGACAGTCAAGTCAATACGAGCAGTACTTC. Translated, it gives CAIGQSSQYEQYF.

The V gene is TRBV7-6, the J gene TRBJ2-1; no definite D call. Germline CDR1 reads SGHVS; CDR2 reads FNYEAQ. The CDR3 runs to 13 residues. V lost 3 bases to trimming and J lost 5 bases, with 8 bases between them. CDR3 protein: CASSFKPDNEQFF. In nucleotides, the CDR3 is TGTGCCAGCAGCTTCAAACCTGACAATGAGCAGTTCTTC.

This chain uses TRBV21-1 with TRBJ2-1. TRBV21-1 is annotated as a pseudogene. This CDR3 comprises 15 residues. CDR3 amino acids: CASSKGLSEDNEQFF. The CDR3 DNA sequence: TGTGCCAGCAGCAAAGGACTTAGTGAGGACAATGAGCAGTTCTTC.

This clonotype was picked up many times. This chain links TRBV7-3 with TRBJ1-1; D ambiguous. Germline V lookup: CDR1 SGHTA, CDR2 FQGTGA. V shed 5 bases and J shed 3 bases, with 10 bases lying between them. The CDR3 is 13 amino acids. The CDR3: CASSPGADTEAFF. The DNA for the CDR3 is TGTGCCAGCAGCCCGGGCGCCGACACTGAAGCTTTCTTT.

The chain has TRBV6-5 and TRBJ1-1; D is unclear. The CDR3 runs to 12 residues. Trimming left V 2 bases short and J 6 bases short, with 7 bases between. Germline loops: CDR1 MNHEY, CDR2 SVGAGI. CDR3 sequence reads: CASSYGSAEAFF. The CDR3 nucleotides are TGTGCCAGCAGTTACGGGTCCGCTGAAGCTTTCTTT.